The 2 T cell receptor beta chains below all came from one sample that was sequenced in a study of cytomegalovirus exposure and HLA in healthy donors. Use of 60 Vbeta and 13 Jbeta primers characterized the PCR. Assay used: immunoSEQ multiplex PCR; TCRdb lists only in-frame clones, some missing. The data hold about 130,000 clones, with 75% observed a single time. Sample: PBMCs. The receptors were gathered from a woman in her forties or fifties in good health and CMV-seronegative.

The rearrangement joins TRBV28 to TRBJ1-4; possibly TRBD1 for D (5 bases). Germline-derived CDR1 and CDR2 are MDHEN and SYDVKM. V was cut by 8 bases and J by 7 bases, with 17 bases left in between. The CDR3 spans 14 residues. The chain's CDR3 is CASLAQGGGEKLFF. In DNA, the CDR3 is TGTGCCAGCCTCGCTCAGGGCGGCGGTGAAAAACTGTTTTTT.

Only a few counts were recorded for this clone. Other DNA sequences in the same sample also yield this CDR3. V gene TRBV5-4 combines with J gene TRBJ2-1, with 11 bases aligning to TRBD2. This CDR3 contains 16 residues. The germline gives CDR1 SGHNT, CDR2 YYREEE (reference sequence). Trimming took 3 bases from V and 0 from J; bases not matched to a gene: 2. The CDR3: CASSSGTSGSYNEQFF. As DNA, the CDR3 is TGTGCCAGCAGCTCTGGGACTAGCGGCTCCTACAATGAGCAGTTCTTC.